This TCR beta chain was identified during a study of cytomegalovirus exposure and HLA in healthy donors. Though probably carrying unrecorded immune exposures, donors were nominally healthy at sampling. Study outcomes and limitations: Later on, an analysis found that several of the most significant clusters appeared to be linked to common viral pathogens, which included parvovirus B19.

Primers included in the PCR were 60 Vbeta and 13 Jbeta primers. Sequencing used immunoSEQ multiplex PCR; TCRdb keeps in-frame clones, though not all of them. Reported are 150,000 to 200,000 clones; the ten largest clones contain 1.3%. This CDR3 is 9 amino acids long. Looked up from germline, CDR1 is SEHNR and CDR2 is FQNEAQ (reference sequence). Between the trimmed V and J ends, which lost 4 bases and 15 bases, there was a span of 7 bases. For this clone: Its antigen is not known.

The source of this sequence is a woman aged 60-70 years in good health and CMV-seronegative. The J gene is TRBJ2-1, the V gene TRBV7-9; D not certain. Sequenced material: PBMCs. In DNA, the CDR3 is TGTGCCAGCAGCTCGTTCCGGTTCTTC. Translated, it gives CASSSFRFF. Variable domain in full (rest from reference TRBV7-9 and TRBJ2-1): DTGVSQNPRHKITKRGQNVTFRCDPISEHNRLYWYRQTLGQGPEFLTYFQNEAQLEKSRLLSDRFSAERPKGSFSTLEIQRTEQGDSAMYLCASSSFRFFGPGTRLTVL.